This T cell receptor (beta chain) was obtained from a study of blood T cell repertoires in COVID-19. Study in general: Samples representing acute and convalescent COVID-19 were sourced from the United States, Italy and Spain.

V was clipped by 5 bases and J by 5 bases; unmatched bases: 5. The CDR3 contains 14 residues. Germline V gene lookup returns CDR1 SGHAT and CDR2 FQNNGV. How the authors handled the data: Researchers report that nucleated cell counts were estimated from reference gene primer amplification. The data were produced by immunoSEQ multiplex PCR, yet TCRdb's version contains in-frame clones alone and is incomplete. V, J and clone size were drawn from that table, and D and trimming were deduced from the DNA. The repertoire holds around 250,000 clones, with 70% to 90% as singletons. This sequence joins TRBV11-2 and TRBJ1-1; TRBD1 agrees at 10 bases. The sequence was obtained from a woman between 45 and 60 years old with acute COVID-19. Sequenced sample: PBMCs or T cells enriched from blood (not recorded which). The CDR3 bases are TGTGCCAGCAGCCGTGGACAGGGGGGGACTGAAGCTTTCTTT. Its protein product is CASSRGQGGTEAFF.